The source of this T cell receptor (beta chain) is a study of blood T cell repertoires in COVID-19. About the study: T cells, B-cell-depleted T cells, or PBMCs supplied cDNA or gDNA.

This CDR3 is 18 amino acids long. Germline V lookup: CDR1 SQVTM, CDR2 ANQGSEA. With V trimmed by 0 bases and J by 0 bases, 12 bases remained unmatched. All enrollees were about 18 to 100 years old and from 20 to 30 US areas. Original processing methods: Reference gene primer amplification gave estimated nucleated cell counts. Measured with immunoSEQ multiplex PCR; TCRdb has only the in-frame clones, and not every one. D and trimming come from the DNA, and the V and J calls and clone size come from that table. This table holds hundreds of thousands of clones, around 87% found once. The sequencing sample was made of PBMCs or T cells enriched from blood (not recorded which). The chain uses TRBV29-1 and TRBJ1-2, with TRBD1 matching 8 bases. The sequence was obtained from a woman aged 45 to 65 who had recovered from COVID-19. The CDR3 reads CSVEDSSLLTGANYGYTF. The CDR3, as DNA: TGCAGCGTTGAAGATTCATCCCTCTTGACAGGGGCTAACTATGGCTACACCTTC.